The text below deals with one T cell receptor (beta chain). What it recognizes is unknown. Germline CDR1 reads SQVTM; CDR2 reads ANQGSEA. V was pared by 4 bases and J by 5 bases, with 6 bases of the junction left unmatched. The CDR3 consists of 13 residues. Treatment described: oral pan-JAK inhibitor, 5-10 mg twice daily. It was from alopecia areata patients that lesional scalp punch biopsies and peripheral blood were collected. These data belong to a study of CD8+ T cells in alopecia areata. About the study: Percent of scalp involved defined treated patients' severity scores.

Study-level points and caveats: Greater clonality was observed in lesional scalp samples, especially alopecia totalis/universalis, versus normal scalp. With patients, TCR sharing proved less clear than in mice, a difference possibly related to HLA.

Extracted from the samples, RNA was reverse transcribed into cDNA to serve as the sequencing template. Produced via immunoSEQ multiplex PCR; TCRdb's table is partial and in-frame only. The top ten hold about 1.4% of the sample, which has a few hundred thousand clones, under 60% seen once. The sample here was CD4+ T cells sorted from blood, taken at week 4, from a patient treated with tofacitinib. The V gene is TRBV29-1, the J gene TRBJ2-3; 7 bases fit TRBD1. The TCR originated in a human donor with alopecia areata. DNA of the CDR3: TGCAGCGTTGCGGGACAGTTGTTAGATACGCAGTATTTT. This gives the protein CSVAGQLLDTQYF.